Sequencing of this TCR beta chain was carried out in a study of blood T cell repertoires in COVID-19. At the level of the study: The study drew acute and convalescent COVID-19 samples from the United States, Italy and Spain. The cDNA or gDNA used as material had been derived from T cells, B-cell-depleted T cells, or PBMCs.

The Seattle patients joined while their infection was active and were tracked longitudinally afterward. Sequencing used immunoSEQ multiplex PCR; TCRdb keeps in-frame clones, though not all of them. The data show about 200,000 clones, approximately 91% seen once. The TCR comes from a man between 45 and 60 years old with COVID-19, enrolled during active disease. The sequencing sample was made of peripheral blood.

CDR3 sequence reads: CASNRDTAYEQYF. The DNA for the CDR3 is TGTGCCAGCAACCGGGACACAGCCTACGAGCAGTACTTC. V is TRBV2 and J is TRBJ2-7; tentative D call: TRBD1 (6 bases). From germline, CDR1 is SNHLY and CDR2 FYNNEI. This CDR3 has 13 residues. Trimming shortened V by 7 bases and J by 2 bases, and 12 bases separated the two germline ends.